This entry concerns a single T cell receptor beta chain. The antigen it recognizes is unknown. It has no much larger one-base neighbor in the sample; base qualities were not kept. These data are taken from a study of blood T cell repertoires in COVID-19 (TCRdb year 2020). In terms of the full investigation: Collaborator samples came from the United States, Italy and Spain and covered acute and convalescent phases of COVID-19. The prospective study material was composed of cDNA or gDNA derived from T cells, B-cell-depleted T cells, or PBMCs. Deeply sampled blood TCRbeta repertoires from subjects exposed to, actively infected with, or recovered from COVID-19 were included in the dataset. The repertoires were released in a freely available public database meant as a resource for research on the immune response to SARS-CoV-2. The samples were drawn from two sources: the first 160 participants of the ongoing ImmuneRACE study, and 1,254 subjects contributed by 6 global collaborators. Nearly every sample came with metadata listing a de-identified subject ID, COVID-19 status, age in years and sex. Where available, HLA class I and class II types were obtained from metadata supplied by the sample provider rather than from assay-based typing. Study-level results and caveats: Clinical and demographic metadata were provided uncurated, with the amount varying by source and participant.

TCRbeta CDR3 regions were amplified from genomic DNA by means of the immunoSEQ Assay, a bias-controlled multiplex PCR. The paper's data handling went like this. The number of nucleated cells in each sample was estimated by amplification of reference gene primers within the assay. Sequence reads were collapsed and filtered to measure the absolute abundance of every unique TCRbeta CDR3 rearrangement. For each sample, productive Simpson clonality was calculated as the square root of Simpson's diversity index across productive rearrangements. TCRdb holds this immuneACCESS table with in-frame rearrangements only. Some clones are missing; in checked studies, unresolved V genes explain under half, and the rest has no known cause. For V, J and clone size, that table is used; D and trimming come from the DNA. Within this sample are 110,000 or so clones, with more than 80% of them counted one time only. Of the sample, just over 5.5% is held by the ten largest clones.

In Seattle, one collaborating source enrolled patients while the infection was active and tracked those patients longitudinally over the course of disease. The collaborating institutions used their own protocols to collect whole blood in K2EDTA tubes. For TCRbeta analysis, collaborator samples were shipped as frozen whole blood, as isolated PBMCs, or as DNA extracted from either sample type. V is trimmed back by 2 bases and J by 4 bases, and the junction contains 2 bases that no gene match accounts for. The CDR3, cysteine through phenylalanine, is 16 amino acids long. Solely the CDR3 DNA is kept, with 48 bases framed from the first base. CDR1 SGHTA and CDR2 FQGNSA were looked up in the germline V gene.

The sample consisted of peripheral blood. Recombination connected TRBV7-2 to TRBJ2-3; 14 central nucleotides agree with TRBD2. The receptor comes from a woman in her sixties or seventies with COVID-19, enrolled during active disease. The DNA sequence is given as TGTGCCAGCAGCTTATTGACTAGCGGGGGGGCAGATACGCAGTATTTT. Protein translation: CASSLLTSGGADTQYF.